This TCR beta chain derives from a study of early T cells in non-severe SARS-CoV-2 infection. Study-level background: Chains from this unsorted whole-blood bulk RNA could not be paired.

Ten or more counts support this clonotype. From germline, CDR1 is LGHDT and CDR2 YNNKEL (reference sequence). The CDR3 covers 17 residues. Between the trimmed V and J ends, which lost 0 bases and 3 bases, there was a span of 16 bases. Molecules of cDNA were individually given unique molecular identifiers that were attached to them. Via MiXCR, TCRdb re-called the 5' RACE reads, giving one row per CDR3 protein. Among some 91,000 distinct CDR3 sequences, around 10% were seen once, and the ten largest hold roughly 4.8%. The TCR comes from an adult who was a healthcare worker with PCR-confirmed SARS-CoV-2 infection or an uninfected control (not recorded which). The V call is TRBV3-1, the J call TRBJ2-3; either TRBD1 or TRBD2 may supply D (5 bases each). Sequences were derived from whole blood, sampled at baseline. This CDR3 is CASSQEFGTAQTDTQYF. In DNA form, the CDR3 reads TGTGCCAGCAGCCAAGAATTCGGGACGGCACAGACAGATACGCAGTATTTT.